Each of the 17 T cell receptor beta chains below was sequenced from the same sample in a study of preoperative IRX-2 immunotherapy in early breast cancer. Some clones are missing from TCRdb's copy, which holds only in-frame ones; the method was immunoSEQ multiplex PCR. The table includes around 60,000 clones, approximately 93% detected once. Treatment specified: preoperative locoregional IRX-2 cytokine immunotherapy. The sample was collected from a patient treated with IRX-2 immunotherapy. The receptors were sampled from a human donor with breast cancer.

The genes are TRBV7-9 and TRBJ2-2; D might be TRBD1 or TRBD2, each matching 5 bases. Germline lookup yields CDR1 SEHNR and CDR2 FQNEAQ (reference sequence). The CDR3 runs to 14 residues. Trimming took off 5 bases at V and 6 bases at J, with 13 bases between the two ends. The CDR3 nucleotides read TGTGCCAGCAGCCGACTCGGGACGGCCGGGGAGCTGTTTTTT. It translates to CASSRLGTAGELFF.

The CDR3 sequence: CASSLGSGSYGYTF. The DNA for the CDR3 is TGTGCCAGCAGCTTAGGGTCAGGAAGCTATGGCTACACCTTC. The V gene is TRBV7-9, the J gene TRBJ1-2; D not resolved. The CDR3 spans 14 residues. Germline CDR1 and CDR2: SEHNR and FQNEAQ (reference sequence). The V end lost 1 base, the J end lost 4 bases, and 10 bases lay between the germline ends.

This clone was recorded only once. The V gene is TRBV6-5, the J gene TRBJ2-2; TRBD1 aligns across 7 bases. Looked up from germline, CDR1 is MNHEY and CDR2 is SVGAGI. V lost 6 bases, J lost 3 bases, and 7 bases stayed unmatched. The CDR3 totals 15 residues. The CDR3 nucleotides read TGTGCCAGCAGGTCGGGACAGAGGGACACCGGGGAGCTGTTTTTT. Translating gives CASRSGQRDTGELFF.

The chain has TRBV6-6 and TRBJ2-1, with D tentatively TRBD2 (5 bases). V was trimmed by 5 bases and J by 10 bases, leaving 12 bases between them. The CDR3 consists of 12 residues. The germline V gene has CDR1 MNHNY and CDR2 SVGAGI (reference sequence). CDR3 sequence: CASSHPPGEQFF. The CDR3 coding sequence is TGTGCCAGCAGTCACCCCCCGGGGGAGCAGTTCTTC.

This rearrangement joins TRBV7-2 to TRBJ1-1; D remains ambiguous. The CDR3 length is 13 residues. Trimming cost V 7 bases and J 0 bases, with 9 bases left between them. In germline, CDR1 is SGHTA, CDR2 FQGNSA. The chain's CDR3 is CASKRELNTEAFF. DNA for the CDR3: TGTGCCAGCAAACGGGAATTGAACACTGAAGCTTTCTTT.

This chain links TRBV6-6 with TRBJ2-7; TRBD1 is a possible D gene (6 bases). CDR3 length: 14 residues. V dropped 5 bases and J dropped 0 bases, with 11 bases sitting between them. CDR1 is MNHNY and CDR2 is SVGAGI in the germline V gene (reference sequence). In DNA, the CDR3 is TGTGCCAGCAGTACCAGGGGAAACTCCTACGAGCAGTACTTC. Protein: CASSTRGNSYEQYF.

The chain uses TRBV12-2 and TRBJ1-5. TRBV12-2 is termed a pseudogene. The CDR3 is made up of 22 amino acids. CDR3 DNA sequence: TGTGCAAGTCGCCAACATCGAATAGACCCGACGAAAAAGGGCCTTGGCAATCAGCCCCAGCATTTT. Encoded protein: CASRQHRIDPTKKGLGNQPQHF.

This chain links TRBV6-1 with TRBJ2-1; 9 nucleotides line up with TRBD1. CDR1 and CDR2 from the germline V gene are MNHNS and SASEGT. Germline trimming cut 0 bases from V and 6 bases from J; bases unmatched to any gene: 3. This CDR3 is built from 15 residues. The DNA of the CDR3 is TGTGCCAGCAGTGAAGCGGGACAGGGATCCAATGAGCAGTTCTTC. It is translated as CASSEAGQGSNEQFF.

V is TRBV4-1 and J is TRBJ2-7; D might be TRBD1 (5 bases). The germline V gene has CDR1 MGHRA and CDR2 YSYEKL. This CDR3 region has 15 residues. The V end was cut by 1 base, the J end by 3 bases, with 13 bases between. CDR3 amino acids: CASSQVELGDYEQYF. The CDR3 nucleotides are TGCGCCAGCAGCCAAGTGGAGCTAGGGGACTACGAGCAGTACTTC.

The gene calls are TRBV19 and TRBJ2-1; either TRBD1 or TRBD2 may supply D (5 bases each). V lost 5 bases and J 3 bases, leaving 14 bases between the germline ends. Germline assignment: CDR1 LNHDA and CDR2 SQIVND (reference sequence). The CDR3 is 15 residues long. The CDR3 reads CASSPGRVRYNEQFF. The CDR3 DNA sequence: TGTGCCAGTAGTCCGGGGCGGGTACGCTACAATGAGCAGTTCTTC. The whole variable domain, filled in from reference TRBV19 and TRBJ2-1, reads DGGITQSPKYLFRKEGQNVTLSCEQNLNHDAMYWYRQDPGQGLRLIYYSQIVNDFQKGDIAEGYSVSREKKESFPLTVTSAQKNPTAFYLCASSPGRVRYNEQFFGPGTRLTVL.

The chain links TRBV9 to TRBJ1-3; no clear D gene. The germline V gene encodes CDR1 SGDLS and CDR2 YYNGEE. The CDR3 spans 14 residues. Deletions cut 4 bases from V and 1 base from J, with 9 bases between. The CDR3 reads CASSPSISGNTIYF. CDR3 DNA: TGTGCCAGCAGCCCTAGTATATCTGGAAACACCATATATTTT. Based on the CDR3 plus reference TRBV9 and TRBJ1-3, the full variable domain is DSGVTQTPKHLITATGQRVTLRCSPRSGDLSVYWYQQSLDQGLQFLIQYYNGEERAKGNILERFSAQQFPDLHSELNLSSLELGDSALYFCASSPSISGNTIYFGEGSWLTVV.

The V call is TRBV5-6, the J call TRBJ2-7; maybe TRBD2 (6 bases). The CDR3 has 17 amino acids. The V and J ends lost 0 bases and 3 bases respectively, with 19 bases between them. The germline V gene has CDR1 SGHDT and CDR2 YYEEEE. CDR3 DNA: TGTGCCAGCAGCTTGGCGTGGGACGGGAGTAGGGGCTACGAGCAGTACTTC. Translation gives CASSLAWDGSRGYEQYF.

V usage is TRBV7-2 and J usage is TRBJ2-1; the match to TRBD2 covers 7 bases. From germline, CDR1 is SGHTA and CDR2 FQGNSA. This CDR3 has 15 amino acids. V lost 6 bases to trimming and J lost 2 bases; unmatched junction nucleotides: 7. The CDR3: CASRSGIVTYNEQFF. The CDR3 DNA sequence: TGTGCCAGCAGGAGCGGGATAGTCACCTACAATGAGCAGTTCTTC.

The chain is built from TRBV10-2 and TRBJ1-5; a weak D match, TRBD1 (5 bases). V lost 6 bases and J 4 bases, leaving 10 bases between the germline ends. The germline gives CDR1 WSHSY, CDR2 SAAADI. The CDR3 extends over 13 amino acids. The CDR3 here is CASSQGGNQPQHF. The CDR3 bases are TGCGCCAGCAGCCAGGGAGGGAATCAGCCCCAGCATTTT.

The chain carries TRBV4-3 and TRBJ2-3, with 11 bases matching TRBD2. After removal of 3 bases from V and 2 bases from J, the junction contained 7 bases not matched to a gene. The CDR3 covers 17 residues. CDR1 and CDR2 from the germline V gene are LGHNA and YSLEER. The DNA for the CDR3 is TGCGCCAGCAGCCAGGGGGGACTAGCGGATTACACAGATACGCAGTATTTT. It codes for CASSQGGLADYTDTQYF.

This chain connects TRBV6-1 to TRBJ2-5; D is possibly TRBD1 (5 bases). Germline values: CDR1 MNHNS, CDR2 SASEGT. This CDR3 has 12 residues. V was trimmed by 2 bases and J by 7 bases, leaving 8 bases between them. CDR3 loop: CASSETGLTQYF. The CDR3 nucleotides are TGTGCCAGCAGTGAAACAGGCCTGACCCAGTACTTC.

The V call is TRBV5-6, the J call TRBJ2-3; 8 positions agree with TRBD2. CDR1 SGHDT and CDR2 YYEEEE come from the germline V gene. V trimming: 0 bases; J trimming: 0 bases; junction bases outside the gene matches: 6. This CDR3 is 17 amino acids long. The CDR3: CASSLVVTGGSTDTQYF. CDR3 coding DNA: TGTGCCAGCAGCTTGGTGGTAACGGGGGGGAGCACAGATACGCAGTATTTT.